A selection of T cell receptor beta chains follows, all from one sample in a study of early T cells in non-severe SARS-CoV-2 infection. Each CDR3 protein gets one entry after TCRdb re-called the 5' RACE reads with MiXCR. The table includes fewer than 90,000 distinct CDR3 sequences, 14% detected once. The material sequenced was whole blood. These receptors all come from an adult who was a healthcare worker with PCR-confirmed SARS-CoV-2 infection or an uninfected control (not recorded which). Each CDR3 is given with its conserved first and last residue. D genes are given only for firm matches. Some rows mark clone size as missing; the rest say once, few, many or name a class of expanded clone.

CDR3nt,CDR3aa,j_gene,d_gene,abundance,v_gene
TGTGCCAGCTCCTCCGGCGGGGGCGTAGGAACAGATACGCAGTATTTT,CASSSGGGVGTDTQYF,TRBJ2-3,NA,NA,TRBV7-2
TGCAGTGCGGTCCTAGCGGGGACTAGCACAGATACGCAGTATTTT,CSAVLAGTSTDTQYF,TRBJ2-3,TRBD2,few,TRBV20-1
TGTGCCAGCAGTGTACAGGGGAGAGAAGATACGCAGTATTTT,CASSVQGREDTQYF,TRBJ2-3,TRBD1,NA,TRBV25-1
TGTGCCAGCTTCCGGGGCCCCTACGAGCAGTACTTC,CASFRGPYEQYF,TRBJ2-7,NA,few,TRBV28
TGTGCCAGTAGGTTAGCGGGGGGCCGAAATGAGCAGTTCTTC,CASRLAGGRNEQFF,TRBJ2-1,TRBD2,many,TRBV19
TGTGCCAGCAGCCATGGACGGGTGAACACTGAAGCTTTCTTT,CASSHGRVNTEAFF,TRBJ1-1,NA,few,TRBV5-6
TGTGCCAGCAGTTACTCGCTAGGGACAGGAGTCAATCAGCCCCAGCATTTT,CASSYSLGTGVNQPQHF,TRBJ1-5,TRBD1,few,TRBV6-6
TGTGCCAGCAGCCCTACCGGGACAGGGGTGCGGGGCTACACCTTC,CASSPTGTGVRGYTF,TRBJ1-2,TRBD1,few,TRBV9
TGTGCCAGCAGCCGGGACAGTTTCCTTAGCACAGATACGCAGTATTTT,CASSRDSFLSTDTQYF,TRBJ2-3,TRBD1,few,TRBV5-4
TGTGCCAGCAGTTACTCAGAGACCAGCTACGAGCAGTACTTC,CASSYSETSYEQYF,TRBJ2-7,NA,few,TRBV6-2/TRBV6-3
TGTGCCAGCAGTTACTCCGTTTCTGATCGTGAGCAGTTCTTC,CASSYSVSDREQFF,TRBJ2-1,NA,NA,TRBV6-5
TGTGCCAGCAGCCAATCCACCAGGCCGGGACAGGGGGCTATGTCACCCCTCCACTTT,CASSQSTRPGQGAMSPLHF,TRBJ1-6,TRBD1,many,TRBV16
TGTGCCAGCAGTTACTCAGTTGGGACAAGAAGAAACACCATATATTTT,CASSYSVGTRRNTIYF,TRBJ1-3,NA,few,TRBV6-6
TGTGCCAGCAGCACTAACCGGGCCATAAATAATTCACCCCTCCACTTT,CASSTNRAINNSPLHF,TRBJ1-6,NA,NA,TRBV7-2
TGTGCCAGCTCAACACCAGACAGGACTGGAAACACCATATATTTT,CASSTPDRTGNTIYF,TRBJ1-3,NA,NA,TRBV18
TGTGCCAGCACCCGGGACAGTCAAGAGACCCAGTACTTC,CASTRDSQETQYF,TRBJ2-5,TRBD1,few,TRBV6-2/TRBV6-3
TGCAGCGCCCTAAAATCCTACGAGCAGTACTTC,CSALKSYEQYF,TRBJ2-7,NA,few,TRBV29-1
TGTGCCAGCAGCTTAGATTCAGGGGGCGTCTATGGCTACACCTTC,CASSLDSGGVYGYTF,TRBJ1-2,TRBD1,few,TRBV7-2
TGTGCCAGCAGCCCCTCCCTTGGACAGGGGCCATATGGCTACACCTTC,CASSPSLGQGPYGYTF,TRBJ1-2,TRBD1,NA,TRBV7-2
TGTGCCAGCAGCCGGACAGGGGGCGCAAAGACCCAGTACTTC,CASSRTGGAKTQYF,TRBJ2-5,TRBD1,few,TRBV16
TGCGCCAGCAGCACTGGAGGCCCCCGCGACGAGCAGTACTTC,CASSTGGPRDEQYF,TRBJ2-7,NA,few,TRBV5-1
TGCAGCGGGAGACAGGGGTCGAACACTGAAGCTTTCTTT,CSGRQGSNTEAFF,TRBJ1-1,TRBD1,many,TRBV29-1
TGTGCCAGCAGCTTCCGTGGTGGGGAATCGAACACTGAAGCTTTCTTT,CASSFRGGESNTEAFF,TRBJ1-1,NA,NA,TRBV11-2
TGCAGCGTTGACAGGGTTGAGGATGAGCAGTTCTTC,CSVDRVEDEQFF,TRBJ2-1,NA,NA,TRBV29-1
TGTGCCCTTCAGCGGGGTCCTTCGGGCTACACCTTC,CALQRGPSGYTF,TRBJ1-2,NA,NA,TRBV28
TGTGCCAGCAGCTTAGGAGGACAAGGAAACACCATATATTTT,CASSLGGQGNTIYF,TRBJ1-3,NA,few,TRBV11-3
TGCGCCAGCAGCCAAGAAAGCGGTGGCACGCAGTATTTT,CASSQESGGTQYF,TRBJ2-3,NA,NA,TRBV4-3
TGTGCCAGCAGTGACAGGGGGCACCCCAGGACTGAAGCTTTCTTT,CASSDRGHPRTEAFF,TRBJ1-1,TRBD1,many,TRBV6-2/TRBV6-3
TGTGCCAGCACCGCCCTGGGGACTCAGAATTACGAGCAGTACTTC,CASTALGTQNYEQYF,TRBJ2-7,NA,NA,TRBV6-6
TGTGCCTGGAGTGCTGGACAGGGGGCGGGTGAAAAACTGTTTTTT,CAWSAGQGAGEKLFF,TRBJ1-4,TRBD1,few,TRBV30
TGCGCCAGCAGCTTGGAGGGACAGGCCTACAATGAGCAGTTCTTC,CASSLEGQAYNEQFF,TRBJ2-1,TRBD1,NA,TRBV5-1
TGTGCCAGCAGCTTAGTGGCGGCGGGGGGGCCGGCCGCGAGAGATACGCAGTATTTT,CASSLVAAGGPAARDTQYF,TRBJ2-3,TRBD2,few,TRBV11-2
TGTGCCACCAGCAGGGATGGGTGGGGAATCCGTTCACCCCTCCACTTT,CATSRDGWGIRSPLHF,TRBJ1-6,NA,NA,TRBV15
TGCAGCGTTGTTCCAACGGGGAACACTGAAGCTTTCTTT,CSVVPTGNTEAFF,TRBJ1-1,NA,NA,TRBV29-1
TGTGCCAGCAGCCTGGGACATTCGAACACCGGGGAGCTGTTTTTT,CASSLGHSNTGELFF,TRBJ2-2,NA,NA,TRBV6-1
TGTGCCAGGGCTAACAGGGAGGTTCATGAAAAACTGTTTTTT,CARANREVHEKLFF,TRBJ1-4,NA,few,TRBV6-1
TGCGCCAGCAGCCAAGAAGTAGGAGCGGGGTTCACAGATACGCAGTATTTT,CASSQEVGAGFTDTQYF,TRBJ2-3,TRBD2,NA,TRBV4-3
TGCGCCAGCAGCTGGGACAGGAGAGGCTCGGGCTACACCTTC,CASSWDRRGSGYTF,TRBJ1-2,TRBD1,few,TRBV5-1
TGTGCCAGCAGCCCGAATCGCAATGAGCAGTTCTTC,CASSPNRNEQFF,TRBJ2-1,NA,many,TRBV7-2
TGTGCCAGCAGCGCCGGGACAGGGGATTTCCATGAGCAGTTCTTC,CASSAGTGDFHEQFF,TRBJ2-1,TRBD1,NA,TRBV6-2/TRBV6-3
TGCAGCGTTATGGTAGGAGAAAAAAAACTGTTTTTT,CSVMVGEKKLFF,TRBJ1-4,NA,many,TRBV29-1
TGCAGCGTTGAGGGGGGGACAGATACGCAGTATTTT,CSVEGGTDTQYF,TRBJ2-3,TRBD2,many,TRBV29-1
TGTGCCATCAGTGACTCAGGTTATGGCTACACCTTC,CAISDSGYGYTF,TRBJ1-2,NA,NA,TRBV10-3
TGCAGCGTTGAAAGGGGCCTTATGGGCTACACCTTC,CSVERGLMGYTF,TRBJ1-2,NA,NA,TRBV29-1
TGCGCCAGCAGTGAGTACCCGGACAGGGCTCCGTACGAGCAGTACTTC,CASSEYPDRAPYEQYF,TRBJ2-7,TRBD1,NA,TRBV10-1
TGCAGCACCACCGGGACAGCGAACACTGAAGCTTTCTTT,CSTTGTANTEAFF,TRBJ1-1,TRBD1,few,TRBV29-1
TGCAGCGTTGCGGGAGGAGGCACTGAAGCTTTCTTT,CSVAGGGTEAFF,TRBJ1-1,NA,few,TRBV29-1
TGCAGTGCTAGTATCGGGTCAACTAATGAAAAACTGTTTTTT,CSASIGSTNEKLFF,TRBJ1-4,NA,NA,TRBV20-1
TGTGCCAGCAGCTTCAGGGGGTCAGGTGAAGCTTTCTTT,CASSFRGSGEAFF,TRBJ1-1,TRBD1,NA,TRBV5-4
TGTGCCAGCAGCCCAGGACAGGGGGCCTATGGCTACACCTTC,CASSPGQGAYGYTF,TRBJ1-2,TRBD1,NA,TRBV2